These 27 T cell receptor beta chains were sequenced from one sample in a study of blood T cells in healthy people across ages. Sample-barcoded 5' priming and a J-beta primer mix drove a second PCR of about 6 to 12 cycles. TCRdb independently ran MiXCR on the 5' RACE reads; one entry per CDR3 protein. The sample holds hundreds of thousands of distinct CDR3 sequences, under 25% seen once. The sequenced sample was blood. The receptors come from a man between 65 and 80 years old in good health.

This clonotype was seen only a few times. The J gene is TRBJ2-2, the V gene TRBV3-1, with 8 nucleotides matching TRBD1. Germline lookup yields CDR1 LGHDT and CDR2 YNNKEL (reference sequence). V dropped 5 bases and J dropped 1; count of bases not matched to a gene: 3. This CDR3 is 15 amino acids long. CDR3 nucleotides: TGTGCCAGCAGCGCCGGGACAGGGAACACCGGGGAGCTGTTTTTT. Amino acids: CASSAGTGNTGELFF. The full variable domain, rest sourced from reference TRBV3-1 and TRBJ2-2, is DTAVSQTPKYLVTQMGNDKSIKCEQNLGHDTMYWYKQDSKKFLKIMFSYNNKELIINETVPNRFSPKSPDKAHLNLHINSLELGDSAVYFCASSAGTGNTGELFFGEGSRLTVL.

This clonotype came up many times. The V and J genes are TRBV7-8 and TRBJ2-5; D gene uncertain. The CDR3 length is 15 residues. V lost 4 bases to trimming and J lost 0 bases, with 12 bases between them. Germline-derived CDR1 and CDR2 are SGHVS and FQNEAQ. CDR3 amino acids: CASSSVHGDQETQYF. CDR3 DNA sequence: TGTGCCAGCAGCTCCGTACACGGAGACCAAGAGACCCAGTACTTC.

This clonotype has just a few counts. The chain uses TRBV5-1 and TRBJ2-5; 12 nucleotides line up with TRBD2. Looked up from germline, CDR1 is SGHRS and CDR2 is YFSETQ. Losses at the gene ends were 5 bases for V and 5 bases for J; bases not matched to a gene: 7. The CDR3 consists of 15 residues. The CDR3 bases are TGCGCCAGCAGAGAGACTAGCGGGAGCTGGGAGACCCAGTACTTC. This codes for CASRETSGSWETQYF.

Here the CDR3 reads CSVATGTYNTEAFF. The CDR3 nucleotides read TGCAGCGTTGCCACGGGAACATACAACACTGAAGCTTTCTTT. This chain connects TRBV29-1 to TRBJ1-1; D is unresolved. The CDR3 spans 14 residues. V dropped 4 bases and J dropped 2 bases, with 14 bases sitting between them. Germline CDR1 and CDR2: SQVTM and ANQGSEA.

This clonotype was counted a few times. The chain joins TRBV20-1 to TRBJ1-2; 7 positions agree with TRBD1. Germline CDR1 DFQATT, CDR2 SNEGSKA (reference sequence). V shed 0 bases, J shed 4 bases, and the junction held 2 bases outside the gene matches. The CDR3 is made up of 13 amino acids. Written as DNA, the CDR3 is TGCAGTGCTAGAGATACAGGGGCCTATGGCTACACCTTC. Translating it yields CSARDTGAYGYTF.

This clonotype was found a few times. This chain uses TRBV5-5 with TRBJ2-7; D gene unclear. There are 16 residues in the CDR3. Germline-derived CDR1 and CDR2 are SGHKS and YYEKEE (reference sequence). The V gene lost 1 base and the J gene lost 6 bases, with 20 bases spanning the gap. The CDR3 region is CASSLNLGQAAREQYF. The CDR3, as DNA: TGTGCCAGCAGCTTGAACTTAGGGCAGGCCGCTCGCGAGCAGTACTTC.

This clonotype has more than one count but fewer than ten. The genes are TRBV28 and TRBJ2-2, with D tentatively TRBD1 (5 bases). This CDR3 region has 14 residues. Trimming removed 8 bases at V and 5 bases at J, with 15 bases between. Germline assignment: CDR1 MDHEN and CDR2 SYDVKM. CDR3 region: CASWGQGRTGELFF. The CDR3 region has the DNA TGTGCCAGCTGGGGTCAGGGCAGGACCGGGGAGCTGTTTTTT.

Here the CDR3 reads CASSPDRFSEQYF. CDR3 DNA sequence: TGTGCCAGCTCACCGGACAGGTTCAGCGAGCAGTACTTC. This chain connects TRBV18 to TRBJ2-5; TRBD1 agrees at 7 bases. The better agreement between TRBJ2-7 and the DNA end casts doubt on the J call. The CDR3 covers 13 residues. CDR1 and CDR2 from the germline V gene are KGHSH and LQKENI.

This chain connects TRBV29-1 to TRBJ2-3, with 9 positions matching TRBD1. This CDR3 spans 14 amino acids. From germline, CDR1 is SQVTM and CDR2 ANQGSEA. The J segment lost 2 bases and the V segment lost 8 bases, leaving 8 bases of the junction unmatched. The CDR3 DNA reads TGCAGCATGACAGGGGGGTCAGACACAGATACGCAGTATTTT. This translates into CSMTGGSDTDTQYF.

The chain employs TRBV5-1 and TRBJ2-5, with TRBD2 matching 11 bases. V was clipped by 4 bases and J by 2 bases; unmatched bases: 7. Looked up from germline, CDR1 is SGHRS and CDR2 is YFSETQ. The CDR3 runs to 16 residues. The CDR3: CASSTAGTSGQETQYF. As DNA, the CDR3 is TGCGCCAGCAGCACGGCCGGGACTAGCGGACAAGAGACCCAGTACTTC.

The J gene is TRBJ2-1, the V gene TRBV25-1; D is uncertain. V gave up 3 bases and J gave up 7 bases, with 13 bases separating them. This CDR3 is 14 amino acids long. Germline CDR1 is MGHDK and CDR2 is SYGVNS. The CDR3 DNA sequence: TGTGCCAGCAGTGATACCGGGTTTCGGAATGAGCAGTTCTTC. This encodes CASSDTGFRNEQFF.

The CDR3 here is CASSLEGMVYNEQFF. CDR3 DNA sequence: TGTGCCAGCAGCTTAGAGGGCATGGTCTACAATGAGCAGTTCTTC. V gene TRBV7-6 combines with J gene TRBJ2-5; D unclear. The DNA end favors TRBJ2-1, so the J call may be wrong. Germline CDR1 reads SGHVS; CDR2 reads FNYEAQ. This CDR3 has 15 residues.

The J gene is TRBJ2-1, the V gene TRBV2, with 7 bases that match TRBD2. This CDR3 is 15 amino acids long. Per germline, CDR1 SNHLY and CDR2 FYNNEI. Trimming took 4 bases from V and 5 from J; bases not matched to a gene: 8. Here the CDR3 reads CASSAGLRGNNEQFF. CDR3 bases: TGTGCCAGCAGTGCCGGGTTGCGGGGGAACAATGAGCAGTTCTTC. The full variable domain, rest sourced from reference TRBV2 and TRBJ2-1, is EPEVTQTPSHQVTQMGQEVILRCVPISNHLYFYWYRQILGQKVEFLVSFYNNEISEKSEIFDDQFSVERPDGSNFTLKIRSTKLEDSAMYFCASSAGLRGNNEQFFGPGTRLTVL.

A single count supports this clonotype. This rearrangement joins TRBV20-1 to TRBJ1-5, with 9 bases that match TRBD1. Germline V lookup: CDR1 DFQATT, CDR2 SNEGSKA (reference sequence). V was clipped by 0 bases and J by 7 bases; unmatched bases: 4. The CDR3 has 14 residues. The CDR3 DNA sequence: TGCAGTGCTAGAGATCCGGGACAGGGCCAGCCCCAGCATTTT. It specifies CSARDPGQGQPQHF.

This chain joins TRBV25-1 and TRBJ1-5, with D possibly TRBD1 on 6 matching bases. There are 15 residues in the CDR3. Germline V gives CDR1 MGHDK, CDR2 SYGVNS. V lost 5 bases and J lost 1, with 12 bases in between. The CDR3 protein is CASSPRGASNQPQHF. The CDR3 coding sequence is TGTGCCAGCAGTCCCCGGGGGGCAAGCAATCAGCCCCAGCATTTT.

The V and J genes are TRBV24-1 and TRBJ2-1, with D perhaps assigned TRBD1 or TRBD2 (5 bases each). The CDR3 contains 12 residues. In germline, CDR1 is KGHDR, CDR2 SFDVKD. The ends were cut back, 5 bases at V and 13 bases at J, with 14 bases in the middle. The CDR3 here is CATSGPLRGQFF. The CDR3 DNA is TGTGCCACCAGTGGGCCTTTGAGGGGACAGTTCTTC.

This clonotype came up a few times. The V gene is TRBV25-1, the J gene TRBJ2-5; TRBD2 aligns across 7 bases. Per germline, CDR1 MGHDK and CDR2 SYGVNS. The ends lost 1 base at V and 4 bases at J; junction bases unmatched: 3. The length of the CDR3 is 14 residues. CDR3 bases: TGTGCCAGCAGTGAATCTGGCGGGAGAGAGACCCAGTACTTC. Residues: CASSESGGRETQYF.

This clonotype showed up just a few times. V usage is TRBV7-9 and J usage is TRBJ2-3, with TRBD1 matching 10 bases. Losses at the gene ends were 3 bases for V and 1 base for J; bases not matched to a gene: 4. CDR1 is SEHNR, CDR2 FQNEAQ, per germline (reference sequence). The CDR3 covers 16 residues. Here the CDR3 reads CASSFPTGGGTDTQYF. The CDR3 coding sequence is TGTGCCAGCAGCTTTCCGACAGGGGGCGGCACAGATACGCAGTATTTT.

This clonotype was seen more than once but under ten times. The CDR3: CAISEALLAYNEQFF. The CDR3 DNA sequence: TGTGCCATCAGTGAGGCGTTACTCGCCTACAATGAGCAGTTCTTC. This rearrangement joins TRBV10-3 to TRBJ2-1, with unresolved D. V lost 2 bases and J 2 bases, leaving 10 bases between the germline ends. The CDR3 contains 15 residues. Germline V gives CDR1 ENHRY, CDR2 SYGVKD.

The V call is TRBV6-5, the J call TRBJ2-1; 11 bases are a match to TRBD1. The germline V gene has CDR1 MNHEY and CDR2 SVGAGI. The V segment lost 6 bases and the J segment 3 bases; nucleotides outside the gene matches: 4. This CDR3 has 15 amino acids. CDR3 residues: CASRTGTGGYNEQFF. The CDR3 DNA follows: TGTGCCAGCAGAACCGGGACAGGGGGCTACAATGAGCAGTTCTTC.

The chain recombines TRBV6-5 with TRBJ2-5; 11 bases are shared with TRBD2. This CDR3 comprises 17 residues. V was pared by 2 bases and J by 4 bases, with 9 bases of the junction left unmatched. Germline V gene lookup returns CDR1 MNHEY and CDR2 SVGAGI. CDR3 coding DNA: TGTGCCAGCAGTTACGGGTCGCGGCTAGCGGGAGGAGAGACCCAGTACTTC. Amino acid sequence: CASSYGSRLAGGETQYF.

This clonotype was detected a few times. This sequence joins TRBV12-3 or TRBV12-4 and TRBJ1-1; TRBD1 aligns across 11 bases. Trimming removed 5 bases from V and 8 bases from J; junction bases left unmatched: 10. The CDR3 extends over 15 amino acids. The CDR3 sequence is CASSPGQGATREAFF. In nucleotides, the CDR3 is TGTGCCAGCAGTCCCGGACAGGGGGCCACCAGGGAAGCTTTCTTT.

The J gene is TRBJ2-7, the V gene TRBV20-1; TRBD1 aligns across 7 bases. The CDR3 loop spans 18 amino acids. Germline loops: CDR1 DFQATT, CDR2 SNEGSKA (reference sequence). Germline trimming cut 2 bases from V and 0 bases from J; bases unmatched to any gene: 16. The CDR3 nucleotides read TGCAGTGCTAGAAACAAGAGGGGCCTCGGGACAGCCTCCTACGAGCAGTACTTC. Translation: CSARNKRGLGTASYEQYF.

This chain uses TRBV25-1 with TRBJ2-5, with D perhaps TRBD2 (5 bases). The CDR3 is 14 residues long. Trimming left V 2 bases short and J 0 bases short, with 7 bases between. CDR1 and CDR2 (germline): MGHDK, SYGVNS. CDR3 DNA: TGTGCCAGCAGTGAACGAGGGAACCAAGAGACCCAGTACTTC. Residues: CASSERGNQETQYF.

This clonotype was observed a handful of times. This sequence joins TRBV7-9 and TRBJ1-6; TRBD1 matches at 9 bases. CDR3 length: 13 residues. Trimming took 11 bases from V and 8 from J; bases not matched to a gene: 7. Germline CDR1 is SEHNR and CDR2 is FQNEAQ (reference sequence). The CDR3 bases are TGTGCCTCGACAGGGGGGATTTATTCACCCCTCCACTTT. It is translated as CASTGGIYSPLHF.

The chain combines TRBV11-1 with TRBJ2-7; D call uncertain. The germline V and J ends were trimmed by 2 bases and 1 base, with 15 bases remaining between them. Per the germline V gene, CDR1 is SGHAT and CDR2 is FQDESV (reference sequence). This CDR3 region has 16 residues. CDR3 amino acids: CASSLSSGWGSYEQYF. DNA of the CDR3: TGTGCCAGCAGCTTATCATCTGGGTGGGGTTCCTACGAGCAGTACTTC.

The chain combines TRBV20-1 with TRBJ1-1, with D unclear. The V end lost 5 bases, the J end lost 4 bases, and 17 bases lay between the germline ends. From germline, CDR1 is DFQATT and CDR2 SNEGSKA (reference sequence). The CDR3 loop spans 14 amino acids. CDR3 in amino acids: CSAPPFEGGTEAFF. CDR3 bases: TGCAGTGCTCCTCCTTTCGAAGGCGGCACTGAAGCTTTCTTT.